The 29 T cell receptor beta chains in this list originate from one sample, sequenced in a study of T cells expressing NK-cell markers. TCRdb processed the 5' RACE reads again and assigns one entry to each CDR3 protein, with no DNA. The ten most abundant clones cover 0.39% of a sample with around 280,000 distinct CDR3 sequences. The material sequenced was blood T cells: a sorted CD56 or NKG2C T cell subset, CD4+ or CD8+ T cells, or bulk PBMC T cells (not recorded which). These receptors all stem from a man aged 18-30 years in good health.

The chain uses TRBV5-1 and TRBJ2-2. Germline V gene data show CDR1 as SGHRS and CDR2 as YFSETQ. This CDR3 is built from 14 residues. The CDR3 protein is CASSLEYGAGELFF.

This chain connects TRBV29-1 to TRBJ1-3. Germline V lookup: CDR1 SQVTM, CDR2 ANQGSEA. This CDR3 region has 11 residues. CDR3: CSHSTGNTIYF.

J is TRBJ2-5 and V is TRBV6-2 or TRBV6-3; TCRdb's D gene call, TRBD1, goes unchecked for lack of DNA. Germline CDR1 MNHEY, CDR2 SVGEGT. The length of the CDR3 is 16 residues. Here the CDR3 reads CASSYGLHPVRETQYF.

The chain has TRBV19 and TRBJ1-1. In germline, CDR1 is LNHDA, CDR2 SQIVND (reference sequence). This CDR3 has 13 residues. The CDR3: CASTQGGYTEAFF.

The chain recombines TRBV7-2 with TRBJ2-7; TCRdb outputs TRBD1, but without DNA this stays unchecked. The germline V gene encodes CDR1 SGHTA and CDR2 FQGNSA. The length of the CDR3 is 16 residues. CDR3 sequence: CASSWDIPRSSYEQYF.

The chain joins TRBV20-1 to TRBJ2-4; TCRdb names TRBD1, which stays unverified in the absence of DNA. Germline-derived CDR1 and CDR2 are DFQATT and SNEGSKA (reference sequence). This CDR3 region has 12 residues. CDR3: CSANQGGDIQYF.

The CDR3 sequence is CASSLNGLFNTEAFF. The chain is built from TRBV7-2 and TRBJ1-1. The CDR3 consists of 15 residues. Germline V CDR1 and CDR2: SGHTA, FQGNSA.

V is TRBV19 and J is TRBJ1-1. The CDR3 runs to 11 residues. Germline CDR1 reads LNHDA; CDR2 reads SQIVND (reference sequence). CDR3 protein: CASTGGHEAFF.

The chain is built from TRBV5-1 and TRBJ2-6; the TRBD1 assignment by TCRdb is unverifiable without DNA. The CDR3 runs to 19 residues. The germline CDR1 and CDR2 sequences are SGHRS and YFSETQ. CDR3 region: CASSWGAGAPDSGANVLTF.

This chain connects TRBV20-1 to TRBJ2-4; the D call of TRBD1 rests on TCRdb alone, since no DNA is present to check it. The CDR3 loop spans 14 amino acids. Germline assignment: CDR1 DFQATT and CDR2 SNEGSKA (reference sequence). This chain's CDR3 is CSARTAGAKNIQYF.

V and J are TRBV7-3 and TRBJ2-5. Germline CDR1 is SGHTA and CDR2 is FQGTGA. The CDR3 is 13 residues long. The CDR3 is CASSFGVQETQYF. The full variable domain, rest sourced from reference TRBV7-3 and TRBJ2-5, is GAGVSQTPSNKVTEKGKYVELRCDPISGHTALYWYRQSLGQGPEFLIYFQGTGAADDSGLPNDRFFAVRPEGSVSTLKIQRTERGDSAVYLCASSFGVQETQYFGPGTRLLVL.

This chain connects TRBV29-1 to TRBJ1-1; as DNA is missing, the TRBD1 call by TCRdb cannot be tested. The CDR3 length is 12 residues. The V gene's germline CDR1 is SQVTM and CDR2 ANQGSEA. This CDR3 reads CSADRGGTEAFF.

This rearrangement joins TRBV5-5 to TRBJ2-7; TCRdb's D gene call, TRBD2, goes unchecked for lack of DNA. Germline loops: CDR1 SGHKS, CDR2 YYEKEE (reference sequence). The length of the CDR3 is 14 residues. The CDR3 is CASRLAGGGYEQYF.

The chain is built from TRBV29-1 and TRBJ1-2; TCRdb lists TRBD1, though no DNA is available to test this call. Per germline, CDR1 SQVTM and CDR2 ANQGSEA. The CDR3 is 13 residues long. CDR3 sequence reads: CSIQKDRDYGYTF.

The chain recombines TRBV7-2 with TRBJ2-7; the TCRdb call, TRBD1, lacks DNA for checking. The CDR3 is 15 amino acids. Per the germline V gene, CDR1 is SGHTA and CDR2 is FQGNSA. CDR3 amino acids: CASSSQPGGVYEQYF.

This rearrangement joins TRBV12-3 or TRBV12-4 to TRBJ1-3. The CDR3 loop spans 15 amino acids. The CDR3 loop reads CASSTRPSSGNTIYF.

This chain joins TRBV3-1 and TRBJ1-1. This CDR3 is built from 13 residues. Germline V gene sequence: CDR1 LGHDT, CDR2 YNNKEL (reference sequence). The CDR3 is CASSHRVNTEAFF.

J is TRBJ2-5 and V is TRBV29-1; there is no DNA to check the TCRdb D call of TRBD2. CDR1 and CDR2 from the germline V gene are SQVTM and ANQGSEA. This CDR3 spans 13 amino acids. CDR3: CSVENSGRETQYF. Full variable domain (outside the CDR3, taken from reference TRBV29-1 and TRBJ2-5): SAVISQKPSRDICQRGTSLTIQCQVDSQVTMMFWYRQQPGQSLTLIATANQGSEATYESGFVIDKFPISRPNLTFSTLTVSNMSPEDSSIYLCSVENSGRETQYFGPGTRLLVL.

This rearrangement joins TRBV5-1 to TRBJ2-2; TCRdb selects TRBD2, and the lack of DNA leaves this call unchecked. Germline loops: CDR1 SGHRS, CDR2 YFSETQ. This CDR3 is 14 amino acids long. The CDR3 protein is CASSPSALAGELFF.

The V call is TRBV7-2, the J call TRBJ2-1; TCRdb returns TRBD2, unconfirmable since there is no DNA. The CDR3 has 14 amino acids. Germline CDR1 reads SGHTA; CDR2 reads FQGNSA. CDR3 loop: CASSFRPGRGEQFF.

This chain joins TRBV12-3 or TRBV12-4 and TRBJ2-7. The CDR3 contains 13 residues. CDR3 in amino acids: CASSLGVNYEQYF.

The chain links TRBV2 to TRBJ2-1; with no DNA, the TCRdb D assignment of TRBD2 cannot be verified. The CDR3 contains 15 residues. CDR1 is SNHLY and CDR2 is FYNNEI in the germline V gene. Here the CDR3 reads CASSVPGLGYNEQFF. The variable domain in full, with the rest retrieved from reference TRBV2 and TRBJ2-1, is EPEVTQTPSHQVTQMGQEVILRCVPISNHLYFYWYRQILGQKVEFLVSFYNNEISEKSEIFDDQFSVERPDGSNFTLKIRSTKLEDSAMYFCASSVPGLGYNEQFFGPGTRLTVL.

V usage is TRBV7-9 and J usage is TRBJ2-1. Germline V CDR1 and CDR2: SEHNR, FQNEAQ (reference sequence). The CDR3 spans 14 residues. CDR3: CASSLASTYNEQFF.

This chain links TRBV29-1 with TRBJ1-2. This CDR3 comprises 11 residues. CDR1 SQVTM and CDR2 ANQGSEA come from the germline V gene. CDR3: CSVAVNYGYTF.

This chain joins TRBV20-1 and TRBJ2-3; the D call from TCRdb, TRBD2, cannot be confirmed without DNA. The CDR3 is 14 amino acids. Per germline, CDR1 DFQATT and CDR2 SNEGSKA (reference sequence). The CDR3 protein is CSARGLANTDTQYF.

The V and J genes are TRBV20-1 and TRBJ1-1; with no DNA, the TCRdb D assignment of TRBD1 cannot be verified. Germline V gene data show CDR1 as DFQATT and CDR2 as SNEGSKA (reference sequence). The CDR3 is made up of 11 amino acids. CDR3 sequence reads: CSIWGYTEAFF.

The gene calls are TRBV10-3 and TRBJ2-3; as DNA is missing, the TRBD1 call by TCRdb cannot be tested. Germline CDR1 and CDR2: ENHRY and SYGVKD. The CDR3 length is 16 residues. CDR3 in amino acids: CAISGGSRGSTDTQYF.

J is TRBJ2-1 and V is TRBV20-1; without DNA, the TCRdb call of TRBD1 cannot be checked. The CDR3 extends over 14 amino acids. The V gene's germline CDR1 is DFQATT and CDR2 SNEGSKA (reference sequence). The CDR3 sequence: CSASLTGSYNEQFF.

V gene TRBV7-9 combines with J gene TRBJ2-1; without DNA, the TCRdb call of TRBD2 cannot be checked. CDR3 length equals 17 residues. Germline CDR1 and CDR2: SEHNR and FQNEAQ (reference sequence). The CDR3 sequence: CASSPSKGVSSYNEQFF.